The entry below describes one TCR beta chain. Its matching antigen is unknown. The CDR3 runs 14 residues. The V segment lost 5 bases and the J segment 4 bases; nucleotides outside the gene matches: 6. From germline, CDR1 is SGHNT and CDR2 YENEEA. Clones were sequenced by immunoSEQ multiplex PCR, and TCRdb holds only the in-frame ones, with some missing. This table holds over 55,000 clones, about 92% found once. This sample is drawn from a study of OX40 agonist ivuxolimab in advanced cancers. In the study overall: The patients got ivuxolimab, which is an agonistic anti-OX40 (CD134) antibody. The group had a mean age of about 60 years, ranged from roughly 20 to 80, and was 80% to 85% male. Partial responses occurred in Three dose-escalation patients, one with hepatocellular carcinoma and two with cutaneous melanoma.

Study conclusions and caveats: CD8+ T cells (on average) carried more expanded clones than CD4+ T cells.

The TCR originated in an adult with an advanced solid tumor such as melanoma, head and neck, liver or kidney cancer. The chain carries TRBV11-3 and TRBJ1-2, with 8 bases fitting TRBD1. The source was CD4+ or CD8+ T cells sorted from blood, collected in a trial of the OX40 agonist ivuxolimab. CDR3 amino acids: CASSEAGGFYGYTF. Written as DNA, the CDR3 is TGTGCCAGCAGCGAGGCAGGGGGCTTCTATGGCTACACCTTC.